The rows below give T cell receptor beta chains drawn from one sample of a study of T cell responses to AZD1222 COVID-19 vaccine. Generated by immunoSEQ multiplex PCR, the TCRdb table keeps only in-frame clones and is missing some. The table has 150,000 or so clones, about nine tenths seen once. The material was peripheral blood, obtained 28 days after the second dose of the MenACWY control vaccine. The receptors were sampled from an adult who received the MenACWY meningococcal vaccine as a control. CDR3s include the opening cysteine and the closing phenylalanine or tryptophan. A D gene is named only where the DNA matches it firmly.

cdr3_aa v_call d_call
CANQNTIYF TRBV21-1 NA
CASSLRQGNTGELFF TRBV28 NA
CASSPDRNSPLHF TRBV12-3/TRBV12-4 TRBD1
CASSLSEAEAFF TRBV28 NA
CASSQNSGIDPQHF TRBV6-2/TRBV6-3 NA
CASSLPGAEETQYF TRBV5-6 NA
CASSKRDLSQGFSGNTIYF TRBV21-1 NA
CASREGAGRGIYGYTF TRBV6-1 NA
CASSLTSSYNEQFF TRBV5-4 NA
CASSLTGHQETQYF TRBV7-2 TRBD1
CASGGLAGHTDTQYF TRBV10-2 TRBD2
CASSLGGDGNQPQHF TRBV28 NA
CASSLPDTQYF TRBV7-2 NA
CSVEAVPGDYGYTF TRBV29-1 NA
CASSIRQGRWSNQPQHF TRBV19 NA
CATEQGAHTEAFF TRBV3-1/TRBV3-2 TRBD1
CSVVDIGPYNEQFF TRBV29-1 NA
CSATEPGQGVYEQYF TRBV20-1 TRBD1
CASSQTAEAFF TRBV6-6 NA
CASSGANVLTF TRBV9 NA
CASSLTGIVDEQYF TRBV27 TRBD1
CASSLSGISSYEQYF TRBV7-8 TRBD2